This T cell receptor beta chain was sequenced for a study of CD4+ T cells in melanoma. Regarding the study as a whole: CD8+ T cell, macrophage and B cell function reportedly correlated with neoantigen-specific CD4+ T cells. In melanoma, neoantigen-specific CD4+ T cells reportedly differed in differentiation state.

The ends were cut back, 1 base at V and 6 bases at J, with 8 bases in the middle. CDR1 and CDR2 from the germline V gene are MDHEN and SYDVKM. The CDR3 sequence is 13 residues long. Assay used: immunoSEQ multiplex PCR; TCRdb lists only in-frame clones, some missing. The sample carries more than 90,000 clones, roughly 90% recorded once. Remarks on this clone: What it binds is not known.

This clonotype was sampled from a human donor with melanoma. The chain joins TRBV28 to TRBJ2-3; no clear D gene. Sequenced: peripheral blood. The CDR3 protein is CASSLSGLDTQYF. The DNA for the CDR3 is TGTGCCAGCAGTTTATCCGGGCTTGATACGCAGTATTTT.